The next 5 T cell receptor beta chains were all read from a single sample in a study of graft-versus-host responses after intestinal transplantation. Their antigens remain unidentified. The method was immunoSEQ multiplex PCR; TCRdb's version includes in-frame clones alone and lacks a portion of them. The sample shows around 100,000 clones, approximately 93% of them seen only once. This specimen was unstimulated CD8+ T cells sorted from spleen or lymph node cells, taken before intestinal transplant. Source of these receptors: a human donor who received an intestinal transplant.

This chain links TRBV15 with TRBJ1-1; no reliable D call. The CDR3 covers 13 residues. The V gene's germline CDR1 is LNHNV and CDR2 YYDKDF (reference sequence). Trimming removed 0 bases from V and 8 bases from J, with 10 bases in between. CDR3 amino acids: CATSRDSGLEAFF. As DNA, the CDR3 is TGTGCCACCAGCAGAGATTCGGGCCTGGAAGCTTTCTTT.

As regards this clone: The junction departs from the called germline gene at one end, perhaps through a read error. The chain recombines TRBV2 with TRBJ1-4; the D gene is possibly TRBD1 (6 bases). The CDR3 runs to 15 residues. Germline V CDR1 and CDR2: SNHLY, FYNNEI. DNA of the CDR3: TGTACCAGCAGTGAAGCCCGTACCGGGACACCAAAACTGTTTTTT. Protein product: CTSSEARTGTPKLFF.

V usage is TRBV9 and J usage is TRBJ2-1; D uncertain. Trimming pared 2 bases from V and 0 bases from J, leaving 15 bases between. This CDR3 has 17 amino acids. CDR1 SGDLS and CDR2 YYNGEE come from the germline V gene. Here the CDR3 reads CASSVGVKISSYNEQFF. CDR3 nucleotides: TGTGCCAGCAGCGTTGGGGTCAAGATCAGCTCCTACAATGAGCAGTTCTTC.

V is TRBV4-1 and J is TRBJ2-1; D may be TRBD2 (7 bases). Germline CDR1 and CDR2: MGHRA and YSYEKL. The CDR3 contains 16 residues. V lost 0 bases and J lost 4, with 13 bases in between. For the CDR3, the DNA is TGCGCCAGCAGCCAAGATGGAGGGGGGGTTTACAATGAGCAGTTCTTC. This translates into CASSQDGGGVYNEQFF.

V usage is TRBV19 and J usage is TRBJ1-5, with D possibly being TRBD1 (5 bases). Germline-derived CDR1 and CDR2 are LNHDA and SQIVND (reference sequence). This CDR3 has 16 amino acids. Trimming removed 5 bases at V and 0 bases at J, with 14 bases between. CDR3 DNA: TGTGCCAGTAGTTCGAAGGGGACGTATAGCAATCAGCCCCAGCATTTT. Its protein is CASSSKGTYSNQPQHF.